Listed below are T cell receptor beta chains from one sample, sequenced in a study of shared clonotypes between healthy human individuals. The method was immunoSEQ multiplex PCR; TCRdb's version includes in-frame clones alone and lacks a portion of them. The top ten clones hold 1.5% to 2% of a sample with about 710,000 clones, 60% to 75% of them seen once. Sequencing was done on a sample of memory CD4+ T cells sorted from blood. The source of these receptors is a young woman in good health. The CDR3 runs from the conserved cysteine through the conserved F or W. Each record gives: clone size, D gene, V gene, J gene, CDR3 DNA, CDR3 protein. A D gene is named only where the DNA matches it firmly. Rows give clone size only sometimes, using once, few, many, or a class for an expanded clone.

>few|.|TRBV9|TRBJ2-3
TGTGCCAGCAGCGTTTTGGGCAGGTTCACAGATACGCAGTATTTT
CASSVLGRFTDTQYF
>.|.|TRBV30|TRBJ1-3
TGTGCCTGGAGTGTATCGGACCACTCCTCTGGAAACACCATATATTTT
CAWSVSDHSSGNTIYF
>.|TRBD2|TRBV4-1|TRBJ2-2
TGCGCCAGCAGCAGACTAGCGGGAGATATCGGGGAGCTGTTTTTT
CASSRLAGDIGELFF
>.|TRBD1|TRBV10-1|TRBJ2-3
TGCGCCAGCAGCCGAGGGACAGGGGGCACAGATACGCAGTATTTT
CASSRGTGGTDTQYF
>.|TRBD1|TRBV15|TRBJ2-4
TGTGCCACCAGCTCGAACAGGGGGCCCAAAAACATTCAGTACTTC
CATSSNRGPKNIQYF
>.|.|TRBV28|TRBJ2-3
TGTGCCAGCAGTTCCGGGACGTTTGCCGGAGATACGCAGTATTTT
CASSSGTFAGDTQYF
>.|.|TRBV19|TRBJ2-5
TGTGCCAGTAGTATAGAGGGCTACGCGGAAGAGACCCAGTACTTC
CASSIEGYAEETQYF
>.|.|TRBV18|TRBJ2-3
TGTGCCAGCTCACCCCTTATACACTCTGGGGATACGCAGTATTTT
CASSPLIHSGDTQYF
>.|.|TRBV4-2|TRBJ1-2
TGTGCCAGCAGCCAAGATTACAGGGCGGGGAACTATGGCTACACCTTC
CASSQDYRAGNYGYTF
>.|.|TRBV6-1|TRBJ1-5
TGTGCCAGCAGTGTGAGGGTCAGACAAAATAGCAATCAGCCCCAGCATTTT
CASSVRVRQNSNQPQHF
>once|.|TRBV27|TRBJ2-4
TGTGCCAGCAGTCCCCCGGGTAGGACCAAAAACATTCAGTACTTC
CASSPPGRTKNIQYF
>.|TRBD2|TRBV28|TRBJ2-1
TGTGCCAGCAGTCCGGGCGGGAGGAGCGACAATGAGCAGTTCTTC
CASSPGGRSDNEQFF
>.|TRBD1|TRBV6-5|TRBJ2-7
TGTGCCAGCAGTTTGGACAGGGACTCCTACGAGCAGTACTTC
CASSLDRDSYEQYF
>many|TRBD2|TRBV29-1|TRBJ2-7
TGCAGCGTTCCGACTAGCGGGCCTGGCTACGAGCAGTACTTC
CSVPTSGPGYEQYF
>once|TRBD1|TRBV5-8|TRBJ1-3
TGTGCCAGCAGCTGGTGGACAGGGGGAAACACCATATATTTT
CASSWWTGGNTIYF
>.|TRBD1|TRBV28|TRBJ1-1
TGTGCCAGCATCCCCTTCGGCAGGGGGCAGAACACTGAAGCTTTCTTT
CASIPFGRGQNTEAFF
>.|.|TRBV11-2|TRBJ1-4
TGTGCCAGCAGCTTCGGTAGTGGTGAAAAACTGTTTTTT
CASSFGSGEKLFF
>.|.|TRBV11-2|TRBJ1-5
TGTGCCAGCAGCCCTGGAGGGCAGGGCAATCAGCCCCAGCATTTT
CASSPGGQGNQPQHF
>once|.|TRBV18|TRBJ2-2
TGTGCCAGCTCACCAAATTGGGCAGGGAACACCGGGGAGCTGTTTTTT
CASSPNWAGNTGELFF
>.|.|TRBV14|TRBJ2-7
TGTGCCAGCAGCCAAGGAATGTGGACTATAGACGAGCAGTACTTC
CASSQGMWTIDEQYF
>.|.|TRBV6-5|TRBJ2-7
TGTGCCAGCAGTTTATCCAGGGGACCCTCCGAGCAGTACTTC
CASSLSRGPSEQYF
>.|.|TRBV4-2|TRBJ1-5
TGTGCCAGCAGCCAACCTGGACAGTTTCCGCCCCAGCATTTT
CASSQPGQFPPQHF
>.|TRBD1|TRBV6-5|TRBJ2-7
TGTGCCAGCAGCCACGACAGGGGCAACGAGCAGTACTTC
CASSHDRGNEQYF
>.|TRBD2|TRBV5-4|TRBJ2-5
TGTGCCAGCAGCTTCCGTGCGGGAGATGGGGAGACCCAGTACTTC
CASSFRAGDGETQYF
>few|TRBD2|TRBV28|TRBJ2-2
TGTGCCAGCAGAACACTAGCGGCAGAGAACTATGAGGAGCTGTTTTTT
CASRTLAAENYEELFF
>.|TRBD1|TRBV5-6|TRBJ1-2
TGTGCCAGCAGCTTACACAGGGGCGTCTATGGCTACACCTTC
CASSLHRGVYGYTF
>.|.|TRBV5-3|TRBJ2-7
TGTGCCAGAAGCTTGAAAGGTCCCTCCTACGAGCAGTACTTC
CARSLKGPSYEQYF
>.|TRBD2|TRBV9|TRBJ2-2
TGTGCCAGCAGCTTACGACTAGCGGCCACCGGGGAGCTGTTTTTT
CASSLRLAATGELFF
>few|.|TRBV7-3|TRBJ1-5
TGTGCCAGCAGCTTAGGGGAAAAGCCCCAGCATTTT
CASSLGEKPQHF
>many|.|TRBV10-3|TRBJ1-2
TGTGCCATCAGTGGAGAGAACTATGGCTACACCTTC
CAISGENYGYTF
>few|.|TRBV7-3|TRBJ1-1
TGTGCCAGCAGCTTTCAAAGGGACACTGAAGCTTTCTTT
CASSFQRDTEAFF
>.|.|TRBV19|TRBJ2-1
TGTGCCAGTAGTATAGCCGGGAGTGGGTCCTACAATGAGCAGTTCTTC
CASSIAGSGSYNEQFF
>few|.|TRBV5-8|TRBJ2-3
TGTGCCAGCAGCTTCGGCCTCACAGATACGCAGTATTTT
CASSFGLTDTQYF
>.|.|TRBV29-1|TRBJ2-5
TGCAGCGGCCGGGGCGGGGAGACCCAGTACTTC
CSGRGGETQYF
>.|.|TRBV15|TRBJ1-5
TGTGCCACCGGGGCGGGGGGGACGACCAATCAGCCCCAGCATTTT
CATGAGGTTNQPQHF
>.|.|TRBV5-4|TRBJ2-5
TGTGCCAGCAGCGGGGGACTCAGGGCTAGGGAGACCCAGTACTTC
CASSGGLRARETQYF
>.|.|TRBV29-1|TRBJ1-1
TGCAGCGTTGAATTAGCACGGACTGAAGCTTTCTTT
CSVELARTEAFF